These 30 T cell receptor beta chains originate from one sample sequenced in a study of T cells in Graves' hyperthyroidism and ophthalmopathy. TCR beta CDR3 regions were amplified from RNA transcripts. First-round RT-PCR of the TCR CDR3 relied on the HTBI primer set. In TCRdb, the multiplex PCR reads were re-called with MiXCR into one record per CDR3 protein. This table has 450,000 to 650,000 distinct CDR3 sequences, roughly 15% appearing once. The sample comprised blood. These receptors were obtained from a woman under 30 with Graves' ophthalmopathy.

This clonotype occurred many times. The gene calls are TRBV2 and TRBJ2-7; D is ambiguous. CDR1 is SNHLY, CDR2 FYNNEI, per germline. V lost 1 base and J 0 bases, leaving 10 bases between the germline ends. The CDR3 is 15 amino acids. The CDR3 region has the DNA TGTGCCAGCAGTGAAGGGGCGGAAAGCTCCTACGAGCAGTACTTC. Protein product: CASSEGAESSYEQYF.

There are a few counts of this clonotype. A clone one base away is much larger, so this may be a read error. The rearrangement uses TRBV2 and TRBJ2-1; 9 bases agree with TRBD2. CDR3 length: 15 residues. Germline V gives CDR1 SNHLY, CDR2 FYNNEI. The CDR3, as DNA: TGTGCCAGCAGTGCGGCGGGAGGGCCTAGGAATGGGCAGTTCTTC. It yields the protein CASSAAGGPRNGQFF.

This chain joins TRBV19 and TRBJ1-5, with 8 bases that match TRBD1. Unmatched junction bases numbered 11, after V lost 7 bases and J lost 3 bases. This CDR3 is built from 16 residues. Germline V gene lookup returns CDR1 LNHDA and CDR2 SQIVND (reference sequence). The DNA for the CDR3 is TGTGCCAGTATGGGATTCCAGGACAGGGCCAATCAGCCCCAGCATTTT. This sequence encodes CASMGFQDRANQPQHF.

This clonotype appeared many times. The chain carries TRBV20-1 and TRBJ2-7, with TRBD1 identical over 10 bases. J gave up 2 bases and V 0 bases, and 4 bases lay outside the gene matches. The length of the CDR3 is 15 residues. In germline, CDR1 is DFQATT, CDR2 SNEGSKA (reference sequence). The CDR3 DNA is TGCAGTGCTAGAGACACCGGGACAGGGGCCTACGAGCAGTACTTC. Protein sequence: CSARDTGTGAYEQYF.

For the CDR3, the DNA is TGTGCCAGCACTCGGAGGGTTAGCAATCAGCCCCAGCATTTT. This translates into CASTRRVSNQPQHF. The J gene is TRBJ1-5, the V gene TRBV6-1; D gene ambiguous. There are 14 residues in the CDR3. With 7 bases removed from V and 0 bases from J, the gap between germline ends came to 10 bases. Germline V gene lookup returns CDR1 MNHNS and CDR2 SASEGT.

J is TRBJ1-3 and V is TRBV10-3; TRBD1 matches at 8 bases. V lost 6 bases and J lost 6; bases outside the gene matches: 10. This CDR3 has 15 residues. The germline gives CDR1 ENHRY, CDR2 SYGVKD. CDR3 in DNA: TGTGCCATCAGAAAACCGGACAGGGTAAAAAACACCATATATTTT. Its protein product is CAIRKPDRVKNTIYF.

Notes on this clonotype: The CDR3 ends on some other residue instead of the conserved phenylalanine or tryptophan, so this is likely a read error. The rearrangement uses TRBV20-1 and TRBJ2-3; 10 bases are shared with TRBD2. CDR1 and CDR2 (germline): DFQATT, SNEGSKA (reference sequence). The CDR3 is 14 residues long. Losses at the gene ends were 6 bases for V and 1 base for J; bases not matched to a gene: 4. Here the CDR3 reads CSARTSGGTDTQYL. CDR3 DNA: TGCAGTGCGCGGACTAGCGGAGGCACAGATACGCAGTATCTT.

This clonotype was detected only a few times. The rearrangement links TRBV13 to TRBJ1-6, with TRBD1 matching over 8 bases. Germline assignment: CDR1 PRHDT and CDR2 FYEKMQ (reference sequence). The junction had 14 bases not matched to a gene; V was cut back by 4 bases and J by 9 bases. The CDR3 covers 17 residues. DNA of the CDR3: TGTGCCAGCAGCTCCACCGGGACAGGACCCTTCCTTTCACCCCTCCACTTT. Residues: CASSSTGTGPFLSPLHF.

The CDR3 region is CASSLASRDYLTGELFF. CDR3 sequence (DNA): TGCGCCAGCAGCTTGGCCTCCCGGGACTACCTCACCGGGGAGCTGTTTTTT. The gene calls are TRBV5-1 and TRBJ2-2; the match to TRBD2 covers 7 bases. After removal of 0 bases from V and 4 bases from J, the junction contained 9 bases not matched to a gene. This CDR3 is built from 17 residues. Looked up from germline, CDR1 is SGHRS and CDR2 is YFSETQ.

This chain connects TRBV10-3 to TRBJ1-4; 8 bases agree with TRBD1. The V gene's germline CDR1 is ENHRY and CDR2 SYGVKD. V gave up 0 bases and J gave up 7 bases; unmatched junction bases: 10. This CDR3 is 17 amino acids long. This CDR3 reads CAISESNFRTGTEKLFF. The CDR3 region has the DNA TGTGCCATCAGTGAGTCGAACTTCAGGACAGGGACTGAAAAACTGTTTTTT.

This clonotype was seen a few times. This chain links TRBV4-1 with TRBJ2-1, with TRBD1 identical over 7 bases. Germline V gene sequence: CDR1 MGHRA, CDR2 YSYEKL. The CDR3 totals 17 residues. Unmatched junction bases numbered 11, after V lost 2 bases and J lost 4 bases. CDR3 in amino acids: CASSQPPTGYGYNEQFF. CDR3 coding DNA: TGCGCCAGCAGCCAACCACCGACAGGGTACGGTTACAATGAGCAGTTCTTC.

This clonotype was recorded at least ten times. J is TRBJ1-3 and V is TRBV3-1, with D maybe TRBD1 (5 bases). The CDR3 consists of 15 residues. The V end lost 2 bases, the J end lost 4 bases, and 12 bases lay between the germline ends. The V gene's germline CDR1 is LGHDT and CDR2 YNNKEL (reference sequence). The CDR3 region has the DNA TGTGCCAGCAGCCAAACAAGGACAAGAGGAAACACCATATATTTT. Amino acid sequence: CASSQTRTRGNTIYF.

This clonotype was recorded many times. The J gene is TRBJ2-1, the V gene TRBV30; the D gene is possibly TRBD1 (6 bases). Germline V lookup: CDR1 GTSNPN, CDR2 SVGIG (reference sequence). CDR3 length: 12 amino acids. V was cut by 5 bases and J by 7 bases, with 12 bases left in between. The CDR3 region is CAWGGPINEQFF. The CDR3 DNA reads as TGTGCCTGGGGGGGCCCCATAAATGAGCAGTTCTTC.

V is TRBV15 and J is TRBJ1-4; the D gene is possibly TRBD1 (6 bases). Per germline, CDR1 LNHNV and CDR2 YYDKDF (reference sequence). V dropped 1 base and J dropped 8 bases, with 26 bases sitting between them. This CDR3 has 19 residues. The CDR3 DNA is TGTGCCACCAGCAGAGGTGTACGGGCAGGGACATCCGACAAGGAAAAACTGTTTTTT. This sequence encodes CATSRGVRAGTSDKEKLFF. Variable domain in full (rest from reference TRBV15 and TRBJ1-4): DAMVIQNPRYQVTQFGKPVTLSCSQTLNHNVMYWYQQKSSQAPKLLFHYYDKDFNNEADTPDNFQSRRPNTSFCFLDIRSPGLGDTAMYLCATSRGVRAGTSDKEKLFFGSGTQLSVL.

This clonotype has a count of ten or more. The chain carries TRBV2 and TRBJ1-1; D may be TRBD1 (5 bases). The germline V gene has CDR1 SNHLY and CDR2 FYNNEI. CDR3 length equals 13 residues. V shed 6 bases and J shed 1 base, with 9 bases lying between them. The CDR3 region is CASSLDKNTEAFF. CDR3 nucleotides: TGTGCCAGCAGCTTGGACAAGAACACTGAAGCTTTCTTT.

The genes are TRBV28 and TRBJ2-1, with TRBD1 identical over 8 bases. The germline CDR1 and CDR2 sequences are MDHEN and SYDVKM. The CDR3 covers 12 residues. V lost 8 bases to trimming and J lost 6 bases; unmatched junction nucleotides: 3. The CDR3 nucleotides are TGTGCCAGCCACGGGACAGGCAATGAGCAGTTCTTC. As protein: CASHGTGNEQFF.

In its sample, this clonotype was seen a few times. A much larger clone differs by one base, so this may be a read error. The J gene is TRBJ1-2, the V gene TRBV20-1; a possible D gene is TRBD1 (6 bases). This CDR3 is built from 11 residues. CDR1 and CDR2 (germline): DFQATT, SNEGSKA (reference sequence). CDR3: CGTREGFGYTF. The CDR3 DNA is TGCGGGACAAGGGAGGGGTTTGGCTACACCTTC.

J is TRBJ1-2 and V is TRBV6-2 or TRBV6-3; D unclear. Germline CDR1 MNHEY, CDR2 SVGEGT. The V end was cut by 8 bases, the J end by 4 bases, with 11 bases between. The CDR3 sequence is 12 residues long. CDR3 in amino acids: CASGPQIYGYTF. CDR3 sequence (DNA): TGTGCCAGCGGACCCCAGATCTATGGCTACACCTTC.

Written as DNA, the CDR3 is TGCGCCAGCAGCTTGGCCACTTCGGGAGGTGGGAATGAGCAGTTCTTC. It yields the protein CASSLATSGGGNEQFF. The V and J genes are TRBV5-1 and TRBJ2-1, with 7 nucleotides matching TRBD2. The CDR3 loop spans 16 amino acids. V trimming: 0 bases; J trimming: 7 bases; junction bases outside the gene matches: 10. Germline CDR1 and CDR2: SGHRS and YFSETQ.

This clonotype was counted many times. This chain links TRBV28 with TRBJ1-3; a possible D gene is TRBD1 (5 bases). The ends were cut back, 2 bases at V and 8 bases at J, with 16 bases in the middle. CDR1 and CDR2 from the germline V gene are MDHEN and SYDVKM. The CDR3 covers 15 residues. The chain's CDR3 is CASSLEGPLGYTIYF. As DNA, the CDR3 is TGTGCCAGCAGTTTAGAGGGACCACTTGGCTACACCATATATTTT.

The V gene is TRBV6-5, the J gene TRBJ1-6, with D uncertain. The CDR3 extends over 14 amino acids. Per the germline V gene, CDR1 is MNHEY and CDR2 is SVGAGI. V lost 2 bases and J lost 10, with 12 bases in between. This chain's CDR3 is CASSYQRTGSPLHF. The CDR3, as DNA: TGTGCCAGCAGTTACCAGCGGACGGGCTCACCCCTCCACTTT.

This clonotype was counted at least ten times. This chain connects TRBV12-3 or TRBV12-4 to TRBJ1-5; 7 bases are a match to TRBD1. There are 15 residues in the CDR3. V was clipped by 6 bases and J by 0 bases; unmatched bases: 5. The CDR3 coding sequence is TGTGCCAGCAGCTACCGACAGGGTAGCAATCAGCCCCAGCATTTT. This encodes CASSYRQGSNQPQHF.

There are many counts of this clonotype. The chain uses TRBV28 and TRBJ2-1; 7 bases line up with TRBD2. The CDR3 consists of 16 residues. Germline-derived CDR1 and CDR2 are MDHEN and SYDVKM. The junction had 2 bases not matched to a gene; V was cut back by 0 bases and J by 0 bases. CDR3 sequence (DNA): TGTGCCAGCAGTTTATGGGGGGGGAGCTCCTACAATGAGCAGTTCTTC. Its protein product is CASSLWGGSSYNEQFF. Variable domain in full (rest from reference TRBV28 and TRBJ2-1): DVKVTQSSRYLVKRTGEKVFLECVQDMDHENMFWYRQDPGLGLRLIYFSYDVKMKEKGDIPEGYSVSREKKERFSLILESASTNQTSMYLCASSLWGGSSYNEQFFGPGTRLTVL.

This clonotype was counted many times. The chain carries TRBV7-2 and TRBJ2-7; a possible D gene is TRBD1 (5 bases). Germline V gene sequence: CDR1 SGHTA, CDR2 FQGNSA. This CDR3 is built from 13 residues. Trimming left V 0 bases short and J 2 bases short, with 5 bases between. Here the CDR3 DNA reads TGTGCCAGCAGCTTAGCGGACACCTACGAGCAGTACTTC. Its translation: CASSLADTYEQYF.

This clonotype was seen at least ten times. The chain joins TRBV6-1 to TRBJ2-2, with D perhaps TRBD1 (5 bases). Trimming removed 3 bases from V and 0 bases from J, with 11 bases in between. Per germline, CDR1 MNHNS and CDR2 SASEGT. This CDR3 is 16 amino acids long. The CDR3 DNA sequence: TGTGCCAGCAGTGAGTGGGGCACGTCGAACACCGGGGAGCTGTTTTTT. This encodes CASSEWGTSNTGELFF.

V is TRBV5-1 and J is TRBJ1-2; 9 nucleotides match TRBD1. This CDR3 has 14 amino acids. The V and J ends lost 1 base and 7 bases, in that order; junction bases with no gene match: 5. The germline V gene has CDR1 SGHRS and CDR2 YFSETQ. CDR3 DNA sequence: TGCGCCAGCAGCTTGTCGACAGGGGGAAGTGGCTACACCTTC. The encoded protein is CASSLSTGGSGYTF.

As concerns this clonotype: A read error may be the cause here, since a much bigger clone is one base away. V is TRBV28 and J is TRBJ1-4; the D is unclear. The germline V and J ends were trimmed by 4 bases and 12 bases, with 24 bases remaining between them. From germline, CDR1 is MDHEN and CDR2 SYDVKM. The CDR3 consists of 16 residues. In DNA, the CDR3 is TGTGCCAGCAGTTCCCGGACGAATCGCGAGGCGGGCGAACTGTTTTTT. Translated, it gives CASSSRTNREAGELFF.

This clonotype came up many times. The chain has TRBV3-1 and TRBJ2-1; possible D gene TRBD2, 5 bases. The V end was cut by 4 bases, the J end by 0 bases, with 16 bases between. CDR1 LGHDT and CDR2 YNNKEL come from the germline V gene (reference sequence). The CDR3 totals 17 residues. The CDR3 DNA follows: TGTGCCAGCAGCCTTTCAAACTTAGCGAGCTCCTACAATGAGCAGTTCTTC. Protein: CASSLSNLASSYNEQFF.

This clonotype has more than one count but fewer than ten. This chain links TRBV7-9 with TRBJ1-5; D ambiguous. The CDR3 length is 17 residues. The V gene lost 2 bases and the J gene lost 0 bases, with 14 bases spanning the gap. CDR1 is SEHNR, CDR2 FQNEAQ, per germline (reference sequence). The CDR3 bases are TGTGCCAGCAGCTTAACCCTCGACGGTTATAGCAATCAGCCCCAGCATTTT. Its protein product is CASSLTLDGYSNQPQHF.

This clonotype has ten or more counts. V usage is TRBV3-1 and J usage is TRBJ2-1; a possible D gene is TRBD2 (5 bases). Trimming pared 1 base from V and 15 bases from J, leaving 13 bases between. This CDR3 region has 12 residues. Germline assignment: CDR1 LGHDT and CDR2 YNNKEL (reference sequence). CDR3 in DNA: TGTGCCAGCAGCCAAGGGACCGGGAATCCGTTCTTC. This codes for CASSQGTGNPFF.